The sequence of this T cell receptor beta chain was determined in a study of T cells after yellow fever vaccination. Synthesis of TCR cDNA relied on 5'RACE template switching, which attached a universal primer site and UMIs. TCRdb reprocessed the 5' RACE reads via MiXCR and lists one record per CDR3 protein. The sample has fewer than 450,000 distinct CDR3 sequences; 3% to 4.5% are singletons. The germline V gene encodes CDR1 MGHRA and CDR2 YSYEKL. This CDR3 region has 12 residues. The table lists this clonotype with a few counts. The junction and the germline gene differ at one end; a read error may be behind it.

Sequenced here: PBMCs, sampled 5 days after the yellow fever booster vaccination. J is TRBJ2-1 and V is TRBV4-1; the match to TRBD2 covers 7 bases. This sequence originates from a man between 18 and 29 years old who received the YFV17D yellow fever vaccine. CDR3 residues: CASSQGPGLLIF. CDR3 nucleotide sequence: TGCGCCAGCAGCCAAGGACCGGGACTACTGATCTTC.